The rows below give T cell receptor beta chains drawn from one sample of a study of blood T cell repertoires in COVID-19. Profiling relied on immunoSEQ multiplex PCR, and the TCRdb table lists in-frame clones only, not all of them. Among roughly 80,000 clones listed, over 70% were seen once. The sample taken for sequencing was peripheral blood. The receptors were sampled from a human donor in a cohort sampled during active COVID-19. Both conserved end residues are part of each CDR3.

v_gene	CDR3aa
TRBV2	CASRGLAGVGELFF
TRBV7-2	CASSLRGGANTYEQYF
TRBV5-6	CASSSISLEQYF
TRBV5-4	CASREGGGDNYGYTF
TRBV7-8	CASSRTSSYEQYF
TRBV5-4	CASSVGVAGANVLTF
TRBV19	CASSSQGNSPLHF
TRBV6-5	CASTDFIGYEQYF
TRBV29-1	CSVEVNREAFF
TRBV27	CASSPLFGRIAANYGYTF
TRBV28	CASSSRTGQGAGGYTF
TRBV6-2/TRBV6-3	CASSYLGLAGSETQYF
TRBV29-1	CSVEGQGQYF
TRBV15	CATSRDMEETQYF
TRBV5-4	CASSPGGGGYEQYF
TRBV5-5	CASSLLVLAGEETQYF
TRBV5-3	CARSLCFASYNEQFF
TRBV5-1	CASSLFDSLGKDGYTF
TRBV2	CASNPDSNTEAFF
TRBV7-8	CASSRDSVFNRLPQHF
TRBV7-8	CASSPRVGGRGTDTQYF
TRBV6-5	CASRGQGAGELFF
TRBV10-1	CASSESPVGSGGSPDTQYF
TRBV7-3	CASSLNRWSDTQYF
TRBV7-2	CASSLSWSHNEKLFF
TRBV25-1	CASSERQGSYEQYF
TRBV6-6	CASSPPTNGDQPQHF
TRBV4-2	CASSQEFQGTFPRYGYTF
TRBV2	CASGGAEESLWYF
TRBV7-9	CASSSTGSGETQYF
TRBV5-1	CASSLAGYSPLHF
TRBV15	CATRNDREAYEQYF
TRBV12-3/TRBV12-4	CASSYLTRYEQYF
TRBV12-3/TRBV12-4	CASSNTLHSPLHF
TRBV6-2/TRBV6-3	CASSPPSQIYEQYF
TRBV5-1	CASSLIVGGTEAFF
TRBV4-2	CASSQATGAHYEQYF
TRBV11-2	CASSLEERVEETQYF
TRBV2	CASTQGSQPQHF
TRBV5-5	CASSLGKRTEAFF
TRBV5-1	CASSLAESELYHPNQPQHF
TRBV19	CASSIQDRGGYTF
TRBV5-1	CASSLGQGVLNTEAFF
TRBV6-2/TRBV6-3	CASSSTLQGVSGYGYTF
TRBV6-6	CASGGQGYEQYF
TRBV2	CASRATSGGHEQYF
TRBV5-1	CASSPPGTGANEQYF
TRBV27	CASSTPPGTGGGYTF
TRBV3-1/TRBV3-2	CASSLGLAGGPFYEQYF
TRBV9	CASSVEAGGLTDTQYF
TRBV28	CASSSTPIDRGVEKLFF
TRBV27	CASSSGGTGNQPQHF
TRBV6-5	CASSYSLVGGNYGYTF
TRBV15	CATSRDRGSAEAFF